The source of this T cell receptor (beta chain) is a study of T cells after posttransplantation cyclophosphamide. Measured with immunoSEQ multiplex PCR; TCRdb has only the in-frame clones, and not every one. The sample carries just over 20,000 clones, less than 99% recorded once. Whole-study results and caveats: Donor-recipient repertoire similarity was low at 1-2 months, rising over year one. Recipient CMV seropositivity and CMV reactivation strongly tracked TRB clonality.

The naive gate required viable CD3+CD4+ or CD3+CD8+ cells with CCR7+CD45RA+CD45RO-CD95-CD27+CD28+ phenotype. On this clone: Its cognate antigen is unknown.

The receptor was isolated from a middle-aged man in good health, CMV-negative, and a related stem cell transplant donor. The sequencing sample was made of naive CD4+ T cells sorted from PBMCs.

CDR3 sequence (DNA): TGTGCCAGCAGTGACAGGTCTGAAAAACTGTTTTTT. This gives the protein CASSDRSEKLFF. The V gene is TRBV28, the J gene TRBJ1-4, with D possibly TRBD1 on 6 matching bases. V shed 5 bases and J shed 7 bases, with 8 bases lying between them. CDR3 length: 12 residues. Germline assignment: CDR1 MDHEN and CDR2 SYDVKM.